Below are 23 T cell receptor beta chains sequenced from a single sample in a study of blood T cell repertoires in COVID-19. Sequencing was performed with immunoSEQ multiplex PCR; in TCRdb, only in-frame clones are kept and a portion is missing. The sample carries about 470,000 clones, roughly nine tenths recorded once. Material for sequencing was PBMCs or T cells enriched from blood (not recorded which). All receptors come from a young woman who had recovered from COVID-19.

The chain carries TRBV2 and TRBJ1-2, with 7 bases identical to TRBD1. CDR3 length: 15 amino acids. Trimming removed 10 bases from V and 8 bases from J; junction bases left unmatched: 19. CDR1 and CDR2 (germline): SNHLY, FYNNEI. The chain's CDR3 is CATQIGTAVGRGYTF. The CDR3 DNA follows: TGTGCCACGCAGATCGGGACAGCGGTGGGCAGGGGCTACACCTTC.

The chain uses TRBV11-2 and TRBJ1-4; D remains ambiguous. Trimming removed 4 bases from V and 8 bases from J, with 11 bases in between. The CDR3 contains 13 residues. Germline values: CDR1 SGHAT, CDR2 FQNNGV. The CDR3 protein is CASSWGEWEKLFF. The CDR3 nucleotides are TGTGCCAGCAGCTGGGGAGAGTGGGAAAAACTGTTTTTT.

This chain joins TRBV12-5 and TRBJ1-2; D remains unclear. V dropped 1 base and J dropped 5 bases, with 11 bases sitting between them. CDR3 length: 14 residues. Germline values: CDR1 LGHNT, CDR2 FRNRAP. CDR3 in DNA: TGTGCTAGTGGTTTGGACCAACAGTTTTATGGCTACACCTTC. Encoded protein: CASGLDQQFYGYTF.

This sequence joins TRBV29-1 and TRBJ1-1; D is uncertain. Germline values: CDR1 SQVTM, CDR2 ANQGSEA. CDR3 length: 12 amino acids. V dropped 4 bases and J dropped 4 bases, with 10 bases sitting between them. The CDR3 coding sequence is TGCAGCGTTGTCTCGCAGGCCACTGAAGCTTTCTTT. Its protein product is CSVVSQATEAFF.

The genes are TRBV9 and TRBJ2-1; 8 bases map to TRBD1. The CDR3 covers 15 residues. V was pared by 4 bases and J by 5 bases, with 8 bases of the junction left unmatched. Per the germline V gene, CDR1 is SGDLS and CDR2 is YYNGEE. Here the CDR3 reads CASSKWGQAHNEQFF. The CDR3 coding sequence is TGTGCCAGCAGCAAATGGGGACAGGCTCACAATGAGCAGTTCTTC.

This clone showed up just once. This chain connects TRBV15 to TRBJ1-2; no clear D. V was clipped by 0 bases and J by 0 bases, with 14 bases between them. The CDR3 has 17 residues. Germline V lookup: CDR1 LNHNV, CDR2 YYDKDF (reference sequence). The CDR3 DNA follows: TGTGCCACCAGCAGAGATTACTTTGAGAAAGCTAACTATGGCTACACCTTC. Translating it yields CATSRDYFEKANYGYTF. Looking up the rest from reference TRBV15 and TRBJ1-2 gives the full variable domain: DAMVIQNPRYQVTQFGKPVTLSCSQTLNHNVMYWYQQKSSQAPKLLFHYYDKDFNNEADTPDNFQSRRPNTSFCFLDIRSPGLGDTAMYLCATSRDYFEKANYGYTFGSGTRLTVV.

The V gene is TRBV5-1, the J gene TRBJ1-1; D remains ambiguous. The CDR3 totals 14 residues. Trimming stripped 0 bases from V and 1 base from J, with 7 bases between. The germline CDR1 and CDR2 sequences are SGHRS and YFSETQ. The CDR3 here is CASSLGASNTEAFF. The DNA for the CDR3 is TGCGCCAGCAGCTTGGGGGCTTCGAACACTGAAGCTTTCTTT.

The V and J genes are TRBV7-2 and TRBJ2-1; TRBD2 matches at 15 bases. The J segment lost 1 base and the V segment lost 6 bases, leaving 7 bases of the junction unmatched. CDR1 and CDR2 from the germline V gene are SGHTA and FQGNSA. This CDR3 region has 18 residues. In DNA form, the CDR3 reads TGTGCCAGCAGACCAGGGACTAGCGGGGGGTGGTCCTACAATGAGCAGTTCTTC. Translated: CASRPGTSGGWSYNEQFF. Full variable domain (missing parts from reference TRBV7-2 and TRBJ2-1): GAGVSQSPSNKVTEKGKDVELRCDPISGHTALYWYRQSLGQGLEFLIYFQGNSAPDKSGLPSDRFSAERTGGSVSTLTIQRTQQEDSAVYLCASRPGTSGGWSYNEQFFGPGTRLTVL.

CDR3 region: CATRGRGEETQYF. CDR3 sequence (DNA): TGTGCCACCAGGGGGCGGGGGGAAGAGACCCAGTACTTC. V and J are TRBV24-1 and TRBJ2-5, with 8 bases matching TRBD2. CDR1 and CDR2 from the germline V gene are KGHDR and SFDVKD. The J segment lost 3 bases and the V segment lost 7 bases, leaving 3 bases of the junction unmatched. CDR3 length: 13 amino acids.

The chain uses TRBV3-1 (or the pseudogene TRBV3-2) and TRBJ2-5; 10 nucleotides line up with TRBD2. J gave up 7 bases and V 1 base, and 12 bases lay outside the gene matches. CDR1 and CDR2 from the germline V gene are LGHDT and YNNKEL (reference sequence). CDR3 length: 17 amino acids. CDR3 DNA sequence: TGTGCCAGCAGCCAAGGGGGAGCGGGGGGGACCCGAGGGACCCAGTACTTC. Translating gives CASSQGGAGGTRGTQYF.

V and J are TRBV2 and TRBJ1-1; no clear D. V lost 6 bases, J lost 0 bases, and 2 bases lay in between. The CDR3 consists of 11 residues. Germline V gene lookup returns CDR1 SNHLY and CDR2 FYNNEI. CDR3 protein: CASSLNTEAFF. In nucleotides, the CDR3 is TGTGCCAGCAGCTTGAACACTGAAGCTTTCTTT.

CDR3 sequence (DNA): TGTGCCAGCACCCGGACAGGGGACAACTATGGCTACACCTTC. It specifies CASTRTGDNYGYTF. The chain carries TRBV27 and TRBJ1-2; 9 nucleotides match TRBD1. The CDR3 is made up of 14 amino acids. CDR1 and CDR2 from the germline V gene are MNHEY and SMNVEV (reference sequence). J was trimmed by 2 bases and V by 7 bases; bases with no gene match: 5.

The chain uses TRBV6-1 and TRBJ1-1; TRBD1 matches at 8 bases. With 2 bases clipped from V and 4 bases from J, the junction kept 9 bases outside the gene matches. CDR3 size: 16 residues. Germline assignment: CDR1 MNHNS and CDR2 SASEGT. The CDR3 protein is CASSERGQGAITEAFF. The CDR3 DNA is TGTGCCAGCAGTGAAAGGGGCCAGGGGGCAATCACTGAAGCTTTCTTT.

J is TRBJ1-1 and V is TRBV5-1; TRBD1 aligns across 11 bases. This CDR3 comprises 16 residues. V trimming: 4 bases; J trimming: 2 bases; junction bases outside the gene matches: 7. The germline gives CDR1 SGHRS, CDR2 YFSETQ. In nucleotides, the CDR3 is TGCGCCAGCAGCGGCGGACAGGGGGCGCCTAACACTGAAGCTTTCTTT. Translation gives CASSGGQGAPNTEAFF.

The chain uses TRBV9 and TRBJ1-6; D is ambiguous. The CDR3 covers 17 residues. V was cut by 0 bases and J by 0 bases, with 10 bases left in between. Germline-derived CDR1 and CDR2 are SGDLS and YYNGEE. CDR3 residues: CASSVGGASSYNSPLHF. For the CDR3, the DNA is TGTGCCAGCAGCGTAGGTGGTGCCAGCTCCTATAATTCACCCCTCCACTTT.

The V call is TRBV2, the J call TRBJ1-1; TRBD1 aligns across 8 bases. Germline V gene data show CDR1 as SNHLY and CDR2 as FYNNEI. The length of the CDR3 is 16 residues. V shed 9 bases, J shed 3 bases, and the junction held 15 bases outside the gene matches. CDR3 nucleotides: TGTGCCAGGCCGGCCGGACAGGGAAGAATATACACTGAAGCTTTCTTT. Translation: CARPAGQGRIYTEAFF.

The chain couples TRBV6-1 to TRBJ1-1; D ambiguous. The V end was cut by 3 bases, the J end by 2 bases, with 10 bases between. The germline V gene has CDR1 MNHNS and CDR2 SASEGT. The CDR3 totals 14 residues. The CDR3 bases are TGTGCCAGCAGTGATCGTGGCGGAAACACTGAAGCTTTCTTT. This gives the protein CASSDRGGNTEAFF.

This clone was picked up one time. As DNA, the CDR3 is TGTGCTAGTGGTTTGGTAGTGGGACAGGGCATACCTAGCAATCAGCCCCAGCATTTT. It encodes CASGLVVGQGIPSNQPQHF. The chain joins TRBV12-5 to TRBJ1-5; 9 bases are a match to TRBD1. The CDR3 sequence is 19 residues long. The J segment lost 0 bases and the V segment lost 0 bases, leaving 9 bases of the junction unmatched. Germline CDR1 and CDR2: LGHNT and FRNRAP.

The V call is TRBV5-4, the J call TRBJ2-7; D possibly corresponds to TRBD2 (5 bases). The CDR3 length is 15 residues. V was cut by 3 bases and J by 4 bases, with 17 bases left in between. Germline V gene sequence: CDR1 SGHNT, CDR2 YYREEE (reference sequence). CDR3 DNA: TGTGCCAGCAGCTCGGAGGCGTCTGGAGGTTACGAGCAGTACTTC. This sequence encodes CASSSEASGGYEQYF.

The CDR3, as DNA: TGTGCCAGTAGTTTGGAGGACAGGCCAAATCAGCCCCAGCATTTT. Protein product: CASSLEDRPNQPQHF. The chain uses TRBV19 and TRBJ1-5, with 7 bases matching TRBD1. CDR1 and CDR2 from the germline V gene are LNHDA and SQIVND (reference sequence). The CDR3 contains 15 residues. V trimming: 5 bases; J trimming: 4 bases; junction bases outside the gene matches: 8.

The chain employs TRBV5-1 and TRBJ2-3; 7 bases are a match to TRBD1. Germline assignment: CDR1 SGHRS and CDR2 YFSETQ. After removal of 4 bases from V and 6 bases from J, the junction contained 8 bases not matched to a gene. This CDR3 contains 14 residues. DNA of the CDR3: TGCGCCAGCAGCCTTGGGGAACAGGGGGATACGCAGTATTTT. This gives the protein CASSLGEQGDTQYF.

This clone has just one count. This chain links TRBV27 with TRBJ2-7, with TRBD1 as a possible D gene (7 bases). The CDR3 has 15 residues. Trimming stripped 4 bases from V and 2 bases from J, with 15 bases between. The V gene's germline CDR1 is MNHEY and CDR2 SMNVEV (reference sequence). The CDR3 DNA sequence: TGTGCCAGCAGTTATGACAGGGAGGCCCCCTACGAGCAGTACTTC. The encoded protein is CASSYDREAPYEQYF.

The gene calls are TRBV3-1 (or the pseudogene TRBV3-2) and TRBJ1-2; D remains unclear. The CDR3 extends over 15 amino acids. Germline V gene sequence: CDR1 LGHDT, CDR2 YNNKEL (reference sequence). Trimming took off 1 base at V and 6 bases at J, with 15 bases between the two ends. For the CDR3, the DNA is TGTGCCAGCAGCCAAGGACGAGGGCAGCACCATGGCTACACCTTC. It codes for CASSQGRGQHHGYTF.